These 20 T cell receptor beta chains share one sample of origin, sequenced in a study of naive and memory T cell subsets. Amplification of ligated cDNA took four PCR rounds with SP2 and nested alpha and beta constant primers. Each CDR3 protein is one row after TCRdb ran MiXCR on the UMI-ligation and nested PCR reads. There are around 30,000 distinct CDR3 sequences in the sample; roughly 6.6% occur only once, and over 3% lies in the top ten. Described treatment: skin biopsy from PPD injection site in Mantoux-positive individual. A UMI-containing oligonucleotide was joined by 3' ligation to the TCR cDNA template. Source: skin, taken from a tuberculin skin test site. These receptors were taken from an adult in good health.

This clonotype showed up just a few times. This chain joins TRBV12-3 or TRBV12-4 and TRBJ1-1; TRBD1 aligns across 9 bases. Trimming at V came to 6 bases and at J to 11 bases, leaving 16 bases not matched to a gene. The CDR3 contains 15 residues. CDR3 coding DNA: TGTGCCAGCAGGCCTGGACCGGGACAGGGCACTCGTGCTTTCTTT. Its translation is CASRPGPGQGTRAFF.

This clonotype is termed medium-sized. This sequence joins TRBV2 and TRBJ2-1, with 8 bases fitting TRBD1. The J segment lost 5 bases and the V segment lost 4 bases, leaving 1 base of the junction unmatched. The CDR3 loop spans 13 amino acids. Germline-derived CDR1 and CDR2 are SNHLY and FYNNEI. CDR3 DNA sequence: TGTGCCAGCAGTGGGACAGGGCACAATGAGCAGTTCTTC. Its translation is CASSGTGHNEQFF.

This clonotype was observed a few times. This may come from a read error, since a much larger clone is one base off. This chain uses TRBV6-1 with TRBJ2-5, with 7 bases that match TRBD1. CDR3 length: 13 amino acids. Looked up from germline, CDR1 is MNHNS and CDR2 is SASEGT. J gave up 4 bases and V 8 bases, and 7 bases lay outside the gene matches. CDR3 DNA: TGTGCCAGCGGACAAAGGGACAGAGAGACCCAGTACTTC. Encoded protein: CASGQRDRETQYF.

In this sample, this clonotype turned up a few times. The chain is built from TRBV6-5 and TRBJ2-3, with D perhaps matching TRBD2 (5 bases). Looked up from germline, CDR1 is MNHEY and CDR2 is SVGAGI. V shed 2 bases and J shed 8 bases, with 11 bases lying between them. This CDR3 contains 13 residues. The CDR3 DNA reads as TGTGCCAGCAGTTACGGCGCCGGAGGTACGCAGTATTTT. Translated, it gives CASSYGAGGTQYF.

This clonotype ranks as medium-sized. The genes are TRBV29-1 and TRBJ2-3; 12 bases agree with TRBD2. From germline, CDR1 is SQVTM and CDR2 ANQGSEA. Trimming at V came to 3 bases and at J to 3 bases, leaving 4 bases not matched to a gene. This CDR3 is built from 15 residues. The CDR3 reads CSVDGLAGRTDTQYF. CDR3 in DNA: TGCAGCGTTGACGGACTAGCGGGGCGTACAGATACGCAGTATTTT.

This clonotype has at least ten counts. V gene TRBV20-1 combines with J gene TRBJ2-3, with TRBD2 matching over 13 bases. Trimming at V came to 6 bases and at J to 3 bases, leaving 6 bases not matched to a gene. The CDR3 is 15 residues long. CDR1 is DFQATT and CDR2 is SNEGSKA in the germline V gene (reference sequence). CDR3 DNA: TGCAGTGCAAGGGGACTAGCGGGGAGAACAGATACGCAGTATTTT. It encodes CSARGLAGRTDTQYF.

The V and J genes are TRBV30 and TRBJ2-7; the match to TRBD1 covers 11 bases. Germline-derived CDR1 and CDR2 are GTSNPN and SVGIG (reference sequence). Germline trimming cut 0 bases from V and 0 bases from J; bases unmatched to any gene: 4. The CDR3 is 16 residues long. The CDR3: CAWSVLGQGGSYEQYF. CDR3 DNA sequence: TGTGCCTGGAGTGTACTGGGACAGGGGGGCTCCTACGAGCAGTACTTC.

This clonotype appeared many times. The J gene is TRBJ2-5, the V gene TRBV27; 12 nucleotides line up with TRBD2. This CDR3 is built from 15 residues. V lost 7 bases to trimming and J lost 2 bases; unmatched junction nucleotides: 5. Germline-derived CDR1 and CDR2 are MNHEY and SMNVEV (reference sequence). CDR3 protein: CASKDLAGGQETQYF. The CDR3 DNA reads TGTGCCAGCAAGGATCTAGCGGGGGGGCAAGAGACCCAGTACTTC.

This clonotype has at least ten counts. This chain links TRBV2 with TRBJ2-7; D is possibly TRBD1 (5 bases). Germline V lookup: CDR1 SNHLY, CDR2 FYNNEI. The CDR3 is 14 residues long. V dropped 3 bases and J dropped 1 base, with 10 bases sitting between them. The CDR3 bases are TGTGCCAGCAGTGATGGTGACAGTTCCTACGAGCAGTACTTC. It codes for CASSDGDSSYEQYF.

The table lists this clonotype with many counts. The chain is built from TRBV2 and TRBJ2-7; tentative D call: TRBD1 (5 bases). The CDR3 length is 13 residues. V was trimmed by 6 bases and J by 7 bases, leaving 16 bases between them. Germline CDR1 and CDR2: SNHLY and FYNNEI. The CDR3 nucleotides are TGTGCCAGCAGCCCCCTGGAGTCAGGGGAGCAGTACTTC. Amino acids: CASSPLESGEQYF. The whole variable domain, filled in from reference TRBV2 and TRBJ2-7, reads EPEVTQTPSHQVTQMGQEVILRCVPISNHLYFYWYRQILGQKVEFLVSFYNNEISEKSEIFDDQFSVERPDGSNFTLKIRSTKLEDSAMYFCASSPLESGEQYFGPGTRLTVT.

V gene TRBV12-3 or TRBV12-4 combines with J gene TRBJ1-4; D is unclear. This CDR3 has 15 amino acids. Trimming removed 5 bases at V and 5 bases at J, with 15 bases between. CDR3 nucleotides: TGTGCCAGCAGTCCGGGCCAGTTTGTCAATGAAAAACTGTTTTTT. It encodes CASSPGQFVNEKLFF.

This clonotype appeared many times. The chain couples TRBV7-3 to TRBJ2-7, with 7 bases that match TRBD1. The junction had 3 bases not matched to a gene; V was cut back by 4 bases and J by 6 bases. CDR3 length equals 12 residues. CDR1 is SGHTA and CDR2 is FQGTGA in the germline V gene. CDR3 loop: CASSSSGGEQYF. The DNA for the CDR3 is TGTGCCAGCAGCTCCTCAGGGGGCGAGCAGTACTTC.

The chain employs TRBV6-6 and TRBJ2-7, with TRBD2 matching 15 bases. Looked up from germline, CDR1 is MNHNY and CDR2 is SVGAGI (reference sequence). The trim removed 0 bases at V and 2 bases at J, leaving 8 bases unmatched. The length of the CDR3 is 19 residues. In nucleotides, the CDR3 is TGTGCCAGCAGTTACTCAGGGCCCGGGACTAGCGGGGGGCCCTACGAGCAGTACTTC. It is translated as CASSYSGPGTSGGPYEQYF.

This clonotype turned up a few times. V gene TRBV5-1 combines with J gene TRBJ2-7; D gene uncertain. The CDR3 is 14 amino acids. Germline V gene data show CDR1 as SGHRS and CDR2 as YFSETQ. Trimming pared 0 bases from V and 5 bases from J, leaving 12 bases between. The CDR3 region has the DNA TGCGCCAGCAGCTTGGAAGCTCCGAGCGACGAGCAGTACTTC. Its translation: CASSLEAPSDEQYF. Supplemented by reference TRBV5-1 and TRBJ2-7, the full variable domain reads KAGVTQTPRYLIKTRGQQVTLSCSPISGHRSVSWYQQTPGQGLQFLFEYFSETQRNKGNFPGRFSGRQFSNSRSEMNVSTLELGDSALYLCASSLEAPSDEQYFGPGTRLTVT.

CDR3 DNA: TGCAGCGTTGAACTAGCGGGGCCAACTTACAATGAGCAGTTCTTC. Translation gives CSVELAGPTYNEQFF. The chain joins TRBV29-1 to TRBJ2-1; the match to TRBD2 covers 9 bases. There are 15 residues in the CDR3. V gave up 2 bases and J gave up 4 bases; unmatched junction bases: 6. Germline V gene sequence: CDR1 SQVTM, CDR2 ANQGSEA.

This clonotype was counted ten times or more. V gene TRBV29-1 combines with J gene TRBJ1-1, with 7 bases identical to TRBD1. The V gene's germline CDR1 is SQVTM and CDR2 ANQGSEA. V lost 7 bases and J lost 6; bases outside the gene matches: 5. The CDR3 is 11 residues long. DNA for the CDR3: TGCAGCGGAATGACAGGGCCTGAAGCTTTCTTT. Protein: CSGMTGPEAFF.

This clonotype was picked up many times. The chain combines TRBV19 with TRBJ2-7; 9 positions match TRBD1. Losses at the gene ends were 5 bases for V and 2 bases for J; bases not matched to a gene: 7. Germline CDR1 and CDR2: LNHDA and SQIVND (reference sequence). The CDR3 extends over 15 amino acids. CDR3 amino acids: CASSPAGQGAYEQYF. CDR3 coding DNA: TGTGCCAGTAGTCCGGCGGGACAGGGAGCCTACGAGCAGTACTTC. The variable domain in full, completed from reference TRBV19 and TRBJ2-7, reads DGGITQSPKYLFRKEGQNVTLSCEQNLNHDAMYWYRQDPGQGLRLIYYSQIVNDFQKGDIAEGYSVSREKKESFPLTVTSAQKNPTAFYLCASSPAGQGAYEQYFGPGTRLTVT.

This clonotype was seen more than once but under ten times. This chain joins TRBV3-1 and TRBJ1-1; 7 positions agree with TRBD1. Germline V gives CDR1 LGHDT, CDR2 YNNKEL (reference sequence). There are 13 residues in the CDR3. The J segment lost 8 bases and the V segment lost 0 bases, leaving 3 bases of the junction unmatched. This chain's CDR3 is CASSQDQGGEAFF. CDR3 nucleotides: TGTGCCAGCAGCCAAGACCAGGGGGGAGAAGCTTTCTTT. Full variable domain (missing parts from reference TRBV3-1 and TRBJ1-1): DTAVSQTPKYLVTQMGNDKSIKCEQNLGHDTMYWYKQDSKKFLKIMFSYNNKELIINETVPNRFSPKSPDKAHLNLHINSLELGDSAVYFCASSQDQGGEAFFGQGTRLTVV.

In this sample, this clonotype turned up many times. The chain has TRBV2 and TRBJ1-3, with TRBD1 as a possible D gene (5 bases). The V gene lost 8 bases and the J gene lost 0 bases, with 11 bases spanning the gap. CDR1 and CDR2 from the germline V gene are SNHLY and FYNNEI. The CDR3 contains 14 residues. CDR3 coding DNA: TGTGCCAGCGAACAGGACTCCTCTGGAAACACCATATATTTT. Amino acids: CASEQDSSGNTIYF.

Worth noting for this clonotype: One base away lies a much larger clone, so this may be a sequencing read error. The J gene is TRBJ1-1, the V gene TRBV12-3 or TRBV12-4; D is ambiguous. The ends were cut back, 3 bases at V and 0 bases at J, with 2 bases in the middle. The CDR3 is 12 residues long. CDR3: CASSLVNTEAFF. The DNA of the CDR3 is TGTGCCAGCAGTTTGGTGAACACTGAAGCTTTCTTT.